The clone carrying this T cell receptor beta chain was seen once. The antigen is undetermined. This specimen belongs to a study of graft-versus-host responses after intestinal transplantation. Clones were read by immunoSEQ multiplex PCR, and TCRdb kept only the in-frame ones, dropping some. The data hold nearly 110,000 clones, with approximately 88% observed a single time. CDR3 length equals 14 residues. V lost 3 bases, J lost 0 bases, and 7 bases lay in between. Germline CDR1 and CDR2: SGHVS and FQNEAQ. The chain recombines TRBV7-8 with TRBJ2-3, with D possibly being TRBD2 (5 bases). Sequences were derived from unstimulated CD4+ T cells sorted from spleen or lymph node cells, sampled before transplant. The receptor was derived from a human donor who was the organ donor for an intestinal transplant. CDR3 region: CASSFGLSTDTQYF. Here the CDR3 DNA reads TGTGCCAGCAGCTTCGGACTGAGCACAGATACGCAGTATTTT.